The 21 T cell receptor beta chains presented below share a single source sample, sequenced in a study of shared clonotypes between healthy human individuals. Here immunoSEQ multiplex PCR was the method, and the copy in TCRdb shows in-frame clones only, minus some. The repertoire holds 1.4 million to 1.5 million clones, with 95% to 97% as singletons. Sequenced input: naive CD4+ T cells sorted from blood. Subset of the sample: CD45RA+ positively selected. These receptors all stem from a man aged 25-45 years in good health.

This clone has just one count. The CDR3 DNA is TGTGCCAGCAGCTCAATAAGGCAGGGGTTTGAGCAGTTCTTC. This sequence encodes CASSSIRQGFEQFF. The genes are TRBV6-1 and TRBJ2-1, with D possibly TRBD1 on 6 matching bases. The CDR3 spans 14 residues. V lost 6 bases, J lost 9 bases, and 18 bases lay in between. Germline V lookup: CDR1 MNHNS, CDR2 SASEGT.

The chain carries TRBV5-6 and TRBJ2-7; TRBD1 or TRBD2 may be the D gene (6 bases each). The CDR3 sequence is 17 residues long. CDR1 and CDR2 from the germline V gene are SGHDT and YYEEEE. Trimming shortened V by 4 bases and J by 0 bases, and 20 bases separated the two germline ends. CDR3 DNA: TGTGCCAGCAGCGAGGGTGGGGGGCGTACCCTCTCCTACGAGCAGTACTTC. Encoded protein: CASSEGGGRTLSYEQYF.

CDR3 protein: CASSFLFGTAYEQYF. CDR3 nucleotide sequence: TGTGCCAGCAGTTTTCTATTTGGGACAGCCTACGAGCAGTACTTC. The chain uses TRBV28 and TRBJ2-7, with 7 bases matching TRBD1. Germline V gives CDR1 MDHEN, CDR2 SYDVKM. The J segment lost 2 bases and the V segment lost 3 bases, leaving 7 bases of the junction unmatched. The CDR3 runs 15 residues.

This clone was found a few times. This chain connects TRBV7-3 to TRBJ2-2; the D gene could be TRBD1 or TRBD2 (5 bases each). Germline CDR1 is SGHTA and CDR2 is FQGTGA. Trimming removed 4 bases at V and 6 bases at J, with 12 bases between. CDR3 size: 14 residues. DNA of the CDR3: TGTGCCAGCAGCTCCACCGAGGGACCCGGGGAGCTGTTTTTT. Protein: CASSSTEGPGELFF.

The rearrangement links TRBV10-2 to TRBJ2-1; D gene uncertain. Germline V lookup: CDR1 WSHSY, CDR2 SAAADI. The CDR3 consists of 15 residues. V lost 0 bases and J 2 bases, leaving 8 bases between the germline ends. The CDR3 DNA reads TGCGCCAGCAGTGAGTCGAGTAGTGCCTACAATGAGCAGTTCTTC. Encoded protein: CASSESSSAYNEQFF.

A word on this clone: The junction departs from the called germline gene at one end, perhaps through a read error. The rearrangement joins TRBV7-7 to TRBJ2-7; D uncertain. Germline V lookup: CDR1 SSHAT, CDR2 FNYEAQ (reference sequence). The CDR3 is made up of 13 amino acids. CDR3 coding DNA: TGTGCTAGCAGCTTAACGGTTGATAACGAGCAGTACTTC. Its protein is CASSLTVDNEQYF.

The chain employs TRBV6-1 and TRBJ2-4, with a tentative D call TRBD2 (6 bases). Trimming shortened V by 4 bases and J by 8 bases, and 18 bases separated the two germline ends. The CDR3 is 15 amino acids. The germline V gene encodes CDR1 MNHNS and CDR2 SASEGT. CDR3 bases: TGTGCCAGCAGTGCATCACGGGGGATTGGAGACATTCAGTACTTC. Translated, it gives CASSASRGIGDIQYF.

The V gene is TRBV7-9, the J gene TRBJ2-3; 12 bases are a match to TRBD1. Trimming cost V 3 bases and J 5 bases; bases outside gene matches: 3. In germline, CDR1 is SEHNR, CDR2 FQNEAQ (reference sequence). The CDR3 sequence is 15 residues long. The CDR3 is CASSFGTGGIDTQYF. The CDR3 nucleotides are TGTGCCAGCAGCTTCGGGACAGGGGGCATAGATACGCAGTATTTT.

The rearrangement uses TRBV13 and TRBJ1-1; 8 nucleotides line up with TRBD1. Germline V gene data show CDR1 as PRHDT and CDR2 as FYEKMQ (reference sequence). This CDR3 region has 15 residues. V shed 8 bases and J 1 base; nucleotides not matched to a gene: 9. The CDR3 DNA reads TGTGCCAGCCTTAACAGGGGGAGGAAGAACACTGAAGCTTTCTTT. Encoded protein: CASLNRGRKNTEAFF.

The rearrangement links TRBV7-9 to TRBJ2-1, with a possible D match to TRBD2 (5 bases). From germline, CDR1 is SEHNR and CDR2 FQNEAQ (reference sequence). This CDR3 spans 16 amino acids. Trimming left V 5 bases short and J 7 bases short, with 21 bases between. The CDR3 spells CASSARVKVSGNEQFF. Written as DNA, the CDR3 is TGTGCCAGCAGCGCCCGGGTTAAAGTTTCGGGGAATGAGCAGTTCTTC.

This chain uses TRBV7-2 with TRBJ2-7; D remains unclear. CDR3 size: 13 residues. Germline-derived CDR1 and CDR2 are SGHTA and FQGNSA. V was cut by 3 bases and J by 6 bases, with 12 bases left in between. The CDR3 DNA follows: TGTGCCAGCAGCTTTCTGGGTTCGGTCGAGCAGTACTTC. It encodes CASSFLGSVEQYF.

The chain carries TRBV9 and TRBJ1-3; 7 bases are shared with TRBD1. V shed 10 bases and J 3 bases; nucleotides not matched to a gene: 4. Germline V CDR1 and CDR2: SGDLS, YYNGEE. The CDR3 runs to 12 residues. CDR3 loop: CASTGVGNTIYF. DNA for the CDR3: TGTGCCTCAACAGGGGTTGGAAACACCATATATTTT. The full variable domain, in which reference TRBV9 and TRBJ1-3 provide the parts outside the CDR3, is DSGVTQTPKHLITATGQRVTLRCSPRSGDLSVYWYQQSLDQGLQFLIQYYNGEERAKGNILERFSAQQFPDLHSELNLSSLELGDSALYFCASTGVGNTIYFGEGSWLTVV.

This clone was detected a few times. One end of the junction does not line up with germline, which may come from a read error. The gene calls are TRBV7-7 and TRBJ2-2; a possible D gene is TRBD1 (6 bases). The CDR3 consists of 17 residues. The germline gives CDR1 SSHAT, CDR2 FNYEAQ (reference sequence). The CDR3 DNA reads TGTGCTAGCAGCTTAGATGGCGTCAGGGGATTCACCGGGGAGCTGTTTTTT. Its protein product is CASSLDGVRGFTGELFF.

This rearrangement joins TRBV30 to TRBJ2-3; D unclear. This CDR3 has 11 residues. CDR1 and CDR2 (germline): GTSNPN, SVGIG (reference sequence). The V and J ends lost 4 bases and 6 bases respectively, with 8 bases between them. The CDR3: CAWTVLDTQYF. The CDR3 nucleotides read TGTGCCTGGACAGTTCTGGATACGCAGTATTTT.

The J gene is TRBJ1-4, the V gene TRBV7-9; TRBD1 matches at 7 bases. This CDR3 region has 16 residues. With 4 bases clipped from V and 9 bases from J, the junction kept 14 bases outside the gene matches. The germline V gene has CDR1 SEHNR and CDR2 FQNEAQ (reference sequence). The CDR3 loop reads CASSWGTAPAGQKLFF. In DNA, the CDR3 is TGTGCCAGCAGCTGGGGGACAGCCCCCGCCGGACAAAAACTGTTTTTT.

The rearrangement links TRBV27 to TRBJ1-5; D unclear. The germline V and J ends were trimmed by 3 bases and 14 bases, with 38 bases remaining between them. CDR1 and CDR2 (germline): MNHEY, SMNVEV (reference sequence). The CDR3 spans 20 residues. The CDR3 here is CASSFRRNINPPRIVYREHF. The CDR3 DNA follows: TGTGCCAGCAGTTTCCGGAGAAACATAAATCCGCCGCGAATTGTTTATCGGGAGCATTTT.

The genes are TRBV4-3 and TRBJ2-3; 8 nucleotides match TRBD1. Looked up from germline, CDR1 is LGHNA and CDR2 is YSLEER. This CDR3 is built from 16 residues. Losses at the gene ends were 4 bases for V and 4 bases for J; bases not matched to a gene: 10. The CDR3 DNA follows: TGCGCCAGCAGCCCAGGTGCGGACAGGGTGGCAGATACGCAGTATTTT. Its translation is CASSPGADRVADTQYF.

The gene calls are TRBV28 and TRBJ2-7, with 7 bases lining up with TRBD2. The CDR3 length is 15 residues. Germline V gene data show CDR1 as MDHEN and CDR2 as SYDVKM. Trimming removed 5 bases from V and 4 bases from J; junction bases left unmatched: 11. The CDR3 bases are TGTGCCAGCAGTCAGCGGGACGGCGCCCCTTACGAGCAGTACTTC. As protein: CASSQRDGAPYEQYF. The variable domain in full, completed from reference TRBV28 and TRBJ2-7, reads DVKVTQSSRYLVKRTGEKVFLECVQDMDHENMFWYRQDPGLGLRLIYFSYDVKMKEKGDIPEGYSVSREKKERFSLILESASTNQTSMYLCASSQRDGAPYEQYFGPGTRLTVT.

This sequence joins TRBV20-1 and TRBJ2-3; D gene uncertain. CDR1 and CDR2 (germline): DFQATT, SNEGSKA (reference sequence). The CDR3 loop spans 11 amino acids. V lost 4 bases, J lost 5 bases, and 7 bases lay in between. This CDR3 is CSANIIDTQYF. In DNA, the CDR3 is TGCAGTGCTAACATTATAGATACGCAGTATTTT.

J is TRBJ2-7 and V is TRBV2, with 10 nucleotides matching TRBD2. This CDR3 has 14 amino acids. CDR1 and CDR2 (germline): SNHLY, FYNNEI. J gave up 5 bases and V 3 bases, and 4 bases lay outside the gene matches. CDR3 protein: CASSELAGEDEQYF. The DNA for the CDR3 is TGTGCCAGCAGTGAGCTAGCGGGAGAGGACGAGCAGTACTTC. Filled out from reference TRBV2 and TRBJ2-7, the complete variable domain reads EPEVTQTPSHQVTQMGQEVILRCVPISNHLYFYWYRQILGQKVEFLVSFYNNEISEKSEIFDDQFSVERPDGSNFTLKIRSTKLEDSAMYFCASSELAGEDEQYFGPGTRLTVT.

The chain uses TRBV2 and TRBJ1-1, with D maybe TRBD1 (5 bases). Germline CDR1 and CDR2: SNHLY and FYNNEI. Deletions cut 3 bases from V and 7 bases from J, with 12 bases between. This CDR3 is built from 13 residues. This CDR3 is CASSDQGGGEAFF. CDR3 nucleotide sequence: TGTGCCAGCAGTGATCAGGGCGGCGGTGAAGCTTTCTTT.